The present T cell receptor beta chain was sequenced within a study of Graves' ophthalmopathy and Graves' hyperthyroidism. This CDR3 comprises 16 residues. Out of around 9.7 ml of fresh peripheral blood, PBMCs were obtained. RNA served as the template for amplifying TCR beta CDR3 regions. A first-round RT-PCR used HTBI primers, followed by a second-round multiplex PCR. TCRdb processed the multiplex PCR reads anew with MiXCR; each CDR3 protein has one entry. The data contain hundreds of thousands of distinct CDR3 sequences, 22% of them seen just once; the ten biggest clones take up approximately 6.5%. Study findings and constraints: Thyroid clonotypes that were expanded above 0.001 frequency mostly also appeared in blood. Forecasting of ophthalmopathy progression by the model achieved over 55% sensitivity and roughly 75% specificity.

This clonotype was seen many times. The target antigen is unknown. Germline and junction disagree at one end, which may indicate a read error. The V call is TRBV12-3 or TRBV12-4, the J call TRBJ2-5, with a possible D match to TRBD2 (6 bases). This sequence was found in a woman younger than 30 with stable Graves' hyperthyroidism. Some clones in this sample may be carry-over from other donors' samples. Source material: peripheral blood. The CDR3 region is CASSLPELAVQETQYF. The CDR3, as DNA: TGTGCCAGCAGTTTACCCGAACTAGCTGTTCAAGAAACCCAGTACTTC.